What follows is one T cell receptor (beta chain) and its context. The Seattle site enrolled patients during active infection and followed them longitudinally. Per the original data handling: Amplification of reference gene primers provided the estimated nucleated cell counts. This table comes from immunoSEQ multiplex PCR, and its TCRdb copy is limited to in-frame clones, with some not included. That table is the source of V, J and clone size, and D and trimming were worked out from the DNA. The sample lists some 390,000 clones, 70% to 90% occurring once. The source of the sample is a study of blood T cell repertoires in COVID-19. Study background: Specimens from acute and convalescent COVID-19 originated in the United States, Italy and Spain. T cells, B-cell-depleted T cells, or PBMCs provided the cDNA or gDNA that served as material.

With V trimmed by 4 bases and J by 2 bases, 4 bases remained unmatched. There are 14 residues in the CDR3. CDR1 SGHKS and CDR2 YYEKEE come from the germline V gene (reference sequence). Sequences were obtained from peripheral blood. The chain couples TRBV5-5 to TRBJ2-7, with 9 bases fitting TRBD1. This TCR derives from an older woman with COVID-19, enrolled during active disease. As DNA, the CDR3 is TGTGCCAGCAGCGTCCGACAGGGGGCCTACGAGCAGTACTTC. As protein: CASSVRQGAYEQYF.